This T cell receptor beta chain was identified during a study of T cell changes during pregnancy in multiple sclerosis. TCRdb's table, derived via immunoSEQ multiplex PCR, lists solely in-frame clones and lacks some. The sample has 81,000 or so clones, approximately 91% seen once. The CDR3 spans 16 residues. V lost 1 base, J lost 0 bases, and 2 bases stayed unmatched. Germline V gene lookup returns CDR1 MGHDK and CDR2 SYGVNS. The sequence was obtained from a female donor in good health, serving as a control in a pregnancy study. Some clones in this sample may be carry-over from other donors' samples. The chain couples TRBV25-1 to TRBJ2-3, with 9 bases identical to TRBD2. The material was PBMCs, obtained in the first trimester of pregnancy. The chain's CDR3 is CASSEWGTSSTDTQYF. The CDR3 region has the DNA TGTGCCAGCAGTGAATGGGGGACTAGCAGCACAGATACGCAGTATTTT.